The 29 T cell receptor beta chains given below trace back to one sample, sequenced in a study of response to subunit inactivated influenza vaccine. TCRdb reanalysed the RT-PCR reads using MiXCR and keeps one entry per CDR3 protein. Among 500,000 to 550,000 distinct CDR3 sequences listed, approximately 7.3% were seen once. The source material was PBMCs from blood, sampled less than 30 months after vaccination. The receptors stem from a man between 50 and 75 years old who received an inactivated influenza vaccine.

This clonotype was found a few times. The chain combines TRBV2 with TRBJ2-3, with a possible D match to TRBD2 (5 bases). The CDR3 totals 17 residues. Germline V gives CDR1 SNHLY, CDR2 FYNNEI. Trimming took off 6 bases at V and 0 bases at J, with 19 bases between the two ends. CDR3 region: CASRSRTGSTSTDTQYF. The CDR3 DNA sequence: TGTGCCAGCAGGTCTCGGACTGGATCAACTAGCACAGATACGCAGTATTTT.

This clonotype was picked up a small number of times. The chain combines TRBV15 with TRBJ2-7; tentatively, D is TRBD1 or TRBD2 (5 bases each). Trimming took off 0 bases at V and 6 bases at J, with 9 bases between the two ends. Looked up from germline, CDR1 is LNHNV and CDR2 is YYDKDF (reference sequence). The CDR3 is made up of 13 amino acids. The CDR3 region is CATSRDNGGEQYF. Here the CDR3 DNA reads TGTGCCACCAGCAGAGATAATGGGGGCGAGCAGTACTTC.

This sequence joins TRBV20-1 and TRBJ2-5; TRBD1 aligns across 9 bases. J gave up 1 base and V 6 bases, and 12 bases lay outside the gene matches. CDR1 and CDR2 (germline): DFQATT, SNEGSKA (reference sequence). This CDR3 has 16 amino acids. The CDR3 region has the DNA TGCAGTGCCCAGGGTCTCGACAGGGGGATCCAAGAGACCCAGTACTTC. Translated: CSAQGLDRGIQETQYF.

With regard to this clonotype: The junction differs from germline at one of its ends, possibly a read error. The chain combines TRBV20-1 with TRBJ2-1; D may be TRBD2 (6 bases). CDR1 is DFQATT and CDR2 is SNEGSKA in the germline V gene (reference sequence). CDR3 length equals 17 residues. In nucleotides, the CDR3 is TGCAGTGTTAGAGGAGAGGCCCGGGGGAGCTCCTACAATGAGCAGTTCTTC. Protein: CSVRGEARGSSYNEQFF.

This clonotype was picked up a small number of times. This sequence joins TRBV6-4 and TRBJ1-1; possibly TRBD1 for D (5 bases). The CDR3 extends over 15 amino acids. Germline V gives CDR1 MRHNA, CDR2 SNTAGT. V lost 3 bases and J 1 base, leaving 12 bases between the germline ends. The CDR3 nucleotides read TGTGCCAGCAGTGAGTTTTTCGGGGGGAACACTGAAGCTTTCTTT. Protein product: CASSEFFGGNTEAFF.

Written as DNA, the CDR3 is TGTGCCAGCAGCCCAAATACTTTTGGGGAACTACCCTACGAGCAGTACTTC. Its protein is CASSPNTFGELPYEQYF. The rearrangement uses TRBV7-2 and TRBJ2-7; no definite D call. CDR1 and CDR2 from the germline V gene are SGHTA and FQGNSA. The CDR3 extends over 17 amino acids. V shed 5 bases and J shed 2 bases, with 22 bases lying between them.

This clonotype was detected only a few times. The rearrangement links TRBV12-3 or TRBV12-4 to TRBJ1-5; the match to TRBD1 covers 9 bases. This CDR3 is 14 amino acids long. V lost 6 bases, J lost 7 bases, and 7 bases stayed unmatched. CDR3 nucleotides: TGTGCCAGCAGGCTGGGACAGGGAGGACAGCCCCAGCATTTT. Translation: CASRLGQGGQPQHF.

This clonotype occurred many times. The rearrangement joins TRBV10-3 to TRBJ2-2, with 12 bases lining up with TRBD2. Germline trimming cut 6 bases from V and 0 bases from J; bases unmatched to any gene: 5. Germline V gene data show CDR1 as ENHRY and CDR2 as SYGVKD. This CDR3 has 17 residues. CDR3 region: CAIRTTSGGPNTGELFF. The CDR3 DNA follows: TGTGCCATCAGGACGACTAGCGGGGGCCCGAACACCGGGGAGCTGTTTTTT.

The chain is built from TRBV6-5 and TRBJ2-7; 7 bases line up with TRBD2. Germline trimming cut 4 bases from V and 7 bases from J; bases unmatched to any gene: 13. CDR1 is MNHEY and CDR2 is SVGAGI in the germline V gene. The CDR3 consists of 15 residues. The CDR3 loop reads CASSSSERGPREQYF. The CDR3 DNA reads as TGTGCCAGCAGTTCCTCAGAGCGGGGTCCCCGGGAGCAGTACTTC.

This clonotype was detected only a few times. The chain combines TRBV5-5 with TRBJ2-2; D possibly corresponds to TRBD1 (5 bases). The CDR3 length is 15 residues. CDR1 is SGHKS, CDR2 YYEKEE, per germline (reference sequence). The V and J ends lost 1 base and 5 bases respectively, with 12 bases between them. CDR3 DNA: TGTGCCAGCAGCTTGCAGGGTGGGGTGACCGGGGAGCTGTTTTTT. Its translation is CASSLQGGVTGELFF.

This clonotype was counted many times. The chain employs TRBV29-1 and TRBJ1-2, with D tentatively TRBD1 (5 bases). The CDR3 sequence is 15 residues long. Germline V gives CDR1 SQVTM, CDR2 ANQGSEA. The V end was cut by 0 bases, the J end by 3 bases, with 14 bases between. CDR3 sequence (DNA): TGCAGCGTTGAAGATGGCAGCCGGGGGGACTATGGCTACACCTTC. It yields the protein CSVEDGSRGDYGYTF.

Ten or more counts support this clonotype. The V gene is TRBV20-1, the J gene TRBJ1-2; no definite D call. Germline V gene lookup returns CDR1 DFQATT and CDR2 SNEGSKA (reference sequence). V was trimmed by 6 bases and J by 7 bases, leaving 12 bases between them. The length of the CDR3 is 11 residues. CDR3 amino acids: CSANDGSGYTF. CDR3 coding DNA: TGCAGTGCAAATGACGGGAGTGGCTACACCTTC.

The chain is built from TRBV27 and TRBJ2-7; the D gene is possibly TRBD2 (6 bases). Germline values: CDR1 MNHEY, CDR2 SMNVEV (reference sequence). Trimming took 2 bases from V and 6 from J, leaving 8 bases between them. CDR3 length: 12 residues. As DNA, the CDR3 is TGTGCCAGCAGTTTAATGGGGGGCGAGCAGTACTTC. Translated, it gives CASSLMGGEQYF.

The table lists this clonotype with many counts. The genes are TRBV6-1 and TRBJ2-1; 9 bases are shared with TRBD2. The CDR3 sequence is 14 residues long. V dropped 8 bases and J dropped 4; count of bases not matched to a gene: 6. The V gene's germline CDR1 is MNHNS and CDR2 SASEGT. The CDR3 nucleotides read TGTGCCAGCGGGAGGACTAGCGCATACAATGAGCAGTTCTTC. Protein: CASGRTSAYNEQFF.

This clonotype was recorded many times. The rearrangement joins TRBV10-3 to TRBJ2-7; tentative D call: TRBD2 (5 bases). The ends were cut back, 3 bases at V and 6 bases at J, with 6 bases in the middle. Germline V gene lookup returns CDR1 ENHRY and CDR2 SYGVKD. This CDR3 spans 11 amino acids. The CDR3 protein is CAISDGGEQYF. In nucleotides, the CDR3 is TGTGCCATCAGTGACGGAGGCGAGCAGTACTTC.

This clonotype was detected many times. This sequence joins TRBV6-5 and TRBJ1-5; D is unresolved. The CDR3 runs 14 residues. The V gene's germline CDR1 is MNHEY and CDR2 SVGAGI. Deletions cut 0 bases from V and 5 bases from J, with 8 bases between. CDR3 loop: CASSYSGLHQPQHF. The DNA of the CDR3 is TGTGCCAGCAGTTACTCGGGTTTACATCAGCCCCAGCATTTT.

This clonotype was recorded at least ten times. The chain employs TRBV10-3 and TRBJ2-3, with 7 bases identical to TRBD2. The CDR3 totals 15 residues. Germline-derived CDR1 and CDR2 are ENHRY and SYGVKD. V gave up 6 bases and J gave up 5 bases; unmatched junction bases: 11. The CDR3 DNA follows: TGTGCCATCAGCGACACTAGCGCCGTGGGAGATACGCAGTATTTT. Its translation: CAISDTSAVGDTQYF.

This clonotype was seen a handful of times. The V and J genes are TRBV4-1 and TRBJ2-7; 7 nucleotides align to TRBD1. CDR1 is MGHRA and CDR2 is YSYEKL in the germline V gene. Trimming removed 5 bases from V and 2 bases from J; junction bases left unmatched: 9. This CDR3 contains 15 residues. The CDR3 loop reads CASSFDRAKTYEQYF. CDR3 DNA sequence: TGCGCCAGCAGCTTTGACAGGGCCAAAACCTACGAGCAGTACTTC.

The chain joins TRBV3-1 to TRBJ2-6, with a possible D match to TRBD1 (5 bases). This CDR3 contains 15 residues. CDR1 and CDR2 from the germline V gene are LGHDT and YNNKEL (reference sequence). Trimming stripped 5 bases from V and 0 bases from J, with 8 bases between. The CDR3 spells CASSKGFSGANVLTF. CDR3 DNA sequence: TGTGCCAGCAGCAAGGGGTTCTCTGGGGCCAACGTCCTGACTTTC.

DNA for the CDR3: TGTGCCAGCAGCCACTCCCCGATGGGGGGCGGGTTTTACGAGCAGTACTTC. Its translation: CASSHSPMGGGFYEQYF. The genes are TRBV4-2 and TRBJ2-7; D could derive from TRBD1 or TRBD2 (6 bases each). Per germline, CDR1 LGHNA and CDR2 YNFKEQ. Deletions cut 3 bases from V and 4 bases from J, with 22 bases between. The CDR3 totals 17 residues.

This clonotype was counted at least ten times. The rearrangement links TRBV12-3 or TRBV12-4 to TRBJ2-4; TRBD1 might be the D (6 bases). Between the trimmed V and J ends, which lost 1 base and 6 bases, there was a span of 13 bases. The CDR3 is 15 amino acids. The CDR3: CASSLEQGPGNIQYF. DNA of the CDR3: TGTGCCAGCAGTTTAGAACAGGGTCCAGGAAACATTCAGTACTTC.

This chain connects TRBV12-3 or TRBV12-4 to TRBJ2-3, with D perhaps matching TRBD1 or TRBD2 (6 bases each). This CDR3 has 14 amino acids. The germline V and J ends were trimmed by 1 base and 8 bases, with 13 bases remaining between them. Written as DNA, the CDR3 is TGTGCCAGCAGTTTAGACGGGGGACACGCTACGCAGTATTTT. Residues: CASSLDGGHATQYF.

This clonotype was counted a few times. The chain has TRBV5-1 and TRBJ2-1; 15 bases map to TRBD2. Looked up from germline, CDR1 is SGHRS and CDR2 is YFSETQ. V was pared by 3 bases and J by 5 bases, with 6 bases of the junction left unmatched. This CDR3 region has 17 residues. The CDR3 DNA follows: TGCGCCAGCAGCTCCGGACTAGCGGGAGGGCCGGACAATGAGCAGTTCTTC. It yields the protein CASSSGLAGGPDNEQFF.

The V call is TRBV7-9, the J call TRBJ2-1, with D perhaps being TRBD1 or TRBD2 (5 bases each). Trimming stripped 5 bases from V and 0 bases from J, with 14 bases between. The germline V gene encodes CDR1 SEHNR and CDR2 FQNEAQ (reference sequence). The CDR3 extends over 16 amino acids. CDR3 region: CASSPASGSSYNEQFF. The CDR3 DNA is TGTGCCAGCAGCCCCGCATCAGGGAGCTCCTACAATGAGCAGTTCTTC.

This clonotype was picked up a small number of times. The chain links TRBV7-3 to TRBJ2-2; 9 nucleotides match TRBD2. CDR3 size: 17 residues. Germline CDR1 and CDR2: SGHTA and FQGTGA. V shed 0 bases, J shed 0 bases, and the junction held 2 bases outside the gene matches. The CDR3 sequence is CASSLTSGSPNTGELFF. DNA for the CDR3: TGTGCCAGCAGCTTAACTAGCGGGAGCCCGAACACCGGGGAGCTGTTTTTT.

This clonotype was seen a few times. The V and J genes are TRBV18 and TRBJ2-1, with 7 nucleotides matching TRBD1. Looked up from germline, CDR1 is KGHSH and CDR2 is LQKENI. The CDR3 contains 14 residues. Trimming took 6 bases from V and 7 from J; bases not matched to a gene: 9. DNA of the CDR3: TGTGCCAGCTCGCGGACAGGAAATGTGAATGAGCAGTTCTTC. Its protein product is CASSRTGNVNEQFF.

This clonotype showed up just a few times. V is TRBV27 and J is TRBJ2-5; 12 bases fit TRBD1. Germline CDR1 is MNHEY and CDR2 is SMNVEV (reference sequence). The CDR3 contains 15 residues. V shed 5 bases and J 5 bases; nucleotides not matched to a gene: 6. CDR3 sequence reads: CASSPGTGGMETQYF. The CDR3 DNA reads TGTGCCAGCAGTCCCGGGACAGGGGGCATGGAGACCCAGTACTTC.

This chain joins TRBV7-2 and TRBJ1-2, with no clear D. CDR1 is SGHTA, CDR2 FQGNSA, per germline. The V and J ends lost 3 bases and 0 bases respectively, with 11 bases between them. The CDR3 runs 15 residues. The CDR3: CASSFRRIANYGYTF. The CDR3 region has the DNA TGTGCCAGCAGCTTCCGTCGGATTGCTAACTATGGCTACACCTTC.

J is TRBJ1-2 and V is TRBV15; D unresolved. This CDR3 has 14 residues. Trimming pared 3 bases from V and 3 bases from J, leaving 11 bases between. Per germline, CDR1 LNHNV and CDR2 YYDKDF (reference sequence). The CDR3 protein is CATSSNGGYYGYTF. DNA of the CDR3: TGTGCCACCAGCAGCAACGGCGGCTACTATGGCTACACCTTC.